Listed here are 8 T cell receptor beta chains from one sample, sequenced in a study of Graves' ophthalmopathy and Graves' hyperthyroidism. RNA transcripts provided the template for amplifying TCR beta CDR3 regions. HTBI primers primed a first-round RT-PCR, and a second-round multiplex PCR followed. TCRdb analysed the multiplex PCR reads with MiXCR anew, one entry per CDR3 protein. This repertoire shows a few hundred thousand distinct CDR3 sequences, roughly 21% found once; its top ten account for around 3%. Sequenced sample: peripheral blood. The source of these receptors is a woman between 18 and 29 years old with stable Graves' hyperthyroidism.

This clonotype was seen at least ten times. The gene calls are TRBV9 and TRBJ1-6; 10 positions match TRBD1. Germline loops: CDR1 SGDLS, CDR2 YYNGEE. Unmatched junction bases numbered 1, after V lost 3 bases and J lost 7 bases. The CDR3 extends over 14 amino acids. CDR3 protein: CASSETGGNSPLHF. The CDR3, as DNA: TGTGCCAGCAGCGAGACAGGGGGCAATTCACCCCTCCACTTT.

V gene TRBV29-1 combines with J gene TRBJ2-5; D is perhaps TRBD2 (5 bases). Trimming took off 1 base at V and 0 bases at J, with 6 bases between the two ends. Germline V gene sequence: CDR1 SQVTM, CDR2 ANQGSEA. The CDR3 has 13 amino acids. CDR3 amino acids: CSVEAGNQETQYF. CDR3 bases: TGCAGCGTTGAAGCGGGGAACCAAGAGACCCAGTACTTC.

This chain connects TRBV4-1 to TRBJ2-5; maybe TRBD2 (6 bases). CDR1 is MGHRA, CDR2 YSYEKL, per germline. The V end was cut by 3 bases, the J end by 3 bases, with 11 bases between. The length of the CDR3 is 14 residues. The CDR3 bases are TGCGCCAGCAGCCATATAGCGGCCGAAGAGACCCAGTACTTC. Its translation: CASSHIAAEETQYF.

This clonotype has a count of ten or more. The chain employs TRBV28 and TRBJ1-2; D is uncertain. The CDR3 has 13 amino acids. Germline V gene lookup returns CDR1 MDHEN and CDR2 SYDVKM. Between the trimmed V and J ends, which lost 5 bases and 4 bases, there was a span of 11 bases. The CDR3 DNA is TGTGCCAGCAGTGATGACGGACCCTATGGCTACACCTTC. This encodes CASSDDGPYGYTF.

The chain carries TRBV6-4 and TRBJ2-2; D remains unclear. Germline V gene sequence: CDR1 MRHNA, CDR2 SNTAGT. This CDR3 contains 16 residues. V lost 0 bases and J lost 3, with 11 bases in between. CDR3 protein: CASSDSMGRDTGELFF. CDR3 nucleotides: TGTGCCAGCAGTGACTCGATGGGTCGGGACACCGGGGAGCTGTTTTTT.

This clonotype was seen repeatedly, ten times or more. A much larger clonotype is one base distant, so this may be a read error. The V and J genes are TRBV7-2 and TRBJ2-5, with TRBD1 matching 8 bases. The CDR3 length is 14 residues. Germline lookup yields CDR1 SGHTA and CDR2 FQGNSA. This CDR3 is CASSSWTGPETKYF. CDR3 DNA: TGTGCCAGCAGCTCGTGGACAGGGCCAGAGACCAAGTACTTC.

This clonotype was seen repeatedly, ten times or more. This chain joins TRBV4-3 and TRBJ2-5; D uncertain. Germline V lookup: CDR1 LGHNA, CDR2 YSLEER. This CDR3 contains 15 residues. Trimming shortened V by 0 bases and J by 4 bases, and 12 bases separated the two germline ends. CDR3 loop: CASSQEWSERETQYF. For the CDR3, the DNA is TGCGCCAGCAGCCAAGAGTGGTCGGAGCGAGAGACCCAGTACTTC.

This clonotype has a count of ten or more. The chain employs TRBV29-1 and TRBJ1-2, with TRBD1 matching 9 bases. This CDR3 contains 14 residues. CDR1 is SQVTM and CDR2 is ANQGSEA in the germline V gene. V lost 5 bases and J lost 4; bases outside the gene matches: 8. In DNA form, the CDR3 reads TGCAGCGTTTTCCGAGGGACAGGGCCCTATGGCTACACCTTC. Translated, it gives CSVFRGTGPYGYTF.